This record covers a single T cell receptor (beta chain). This clonotype was recorded many times. Its binding antigen is unknown. Per-base quality was not reported, and no clone a single base away is much larger than it. The data originate from a study of CD8 T cells in ankylosing spondylitis (TCRdb year 2017). A note on the overall study: T cell receptor beta repertoires were profiled in healthy donors and ankylosing spondylitis patients so that disease-linked TCR variants could be found. Peripheral blood samples were taken, and synovial fluid was additionally collected from ankylosing spondylitis patients. The full study cohort was made up of approximately 24 ankylosing spondylitis patients and over 90 healthy donors. What the authors observed across the whole study: A TCR beta motif of several highly homologous amino acid variants appeared characteristic of blood from ankylosing spondylitis patients. According to the report, matched synovial fluid samples from ankylosing spondylitis patients were significantly enriched for the disease-linked clones. In peripheral blood, the disease-linked clones were found at relatively low frequencies and had a CD8+ phenotype. Some of the motif variants had been reported before in the synovial fluid and blood of reactive arthritis patients, a finding that suggests common disease-initiation mechanisms.

Including the terminal cysteine and phenylalanine, the CDR3 comprises 15 residues. This entry keeps only the CDR3 DNA: 45 bases, framed from base 1. Deletion took 5 bases off V and 8 bases off J, with a span of 20 bases between the germline ends. Reading the germline V gene gives CDR1 SGHTA and CDR2 FQGTGA. The instrument was an Illumina HiSeq 2500. Quantitative 5'-RACE with molecular barcodes was used to prepare TCR beta libraries. The study's processing was this. Disease-linked TCR variants were identified with a new computational method built on a probabilistic model of VDJ rearrangement. The public reads were reprocessed in TCRdb via fastp at Q25 and MiXCR, keeping in-frame beta chains. Merged by CDR3 protein, the rows form single entries marked with the most common genes and DNA. TCRdb, not the authors, supplied the V and J calls. This sample is represented by 250,000 or so distinct CDR3 sequences; more than 20% of them were singletons. Of the sample, roughly 0.67% falls within the top ten clones.

The source of this sequence is a male donor with ankylosing spondylitis or in good health (not recorded which). Sample: blood, either unsorted or a sorted T cell fraction (not recorded which). In this chain, TRBV7-3 is recombined with TRBJ2-3; perhaps TRBD1 is the D gene, with 6 bases matching. The sequenced DNA: TGTGCCAGCAGCCAAGGGGGAAAAATGAGTGGTACGCAGTATTTT. Its coded protein is CASSQGGKMSGTQYF.